The 18 T cell receptor beta chains given below trace back to one sample, sequenced in a study of tumor-infiltrating lymphocytes in oesophageal squamous cell carcinoma. TCRdb analysed the PCR reads with MiXCR anew, one entry per CDR3 protein. Of 10,000 to 14,000 distinct CDR3 sequences listed, about 60% are singletons. The material sequenced was esophageal tumor tissue. These receptor sequences come from a male donor with esophageal squamous cell carcinoma.

J is TRBJ2-7 and V is TRBV7-2, with D perhaps given as TRBD1 or TRBD2 (5 bases each). The CDR3 is 15 residues long. CDR1 is SGHTA and CDR2 is FQGNSA in the germline V gene. Between the trimmed V and J ends, which lost 1 base and 0 bases, there was a span of 10 bases. The CDR3 nucleotides read TGTGCCAGCAGCTTAGGAGGGACGCTCTCCTACGAGCAGTACTTC. This sequence encodes CASSLGGTLSYEQYF.

This clonotype was counted a few times. The chain employs TRBV7-6 and TRBJ2-1; 8 bases fit TRBD2. V lost 5 bases to trimming and J lost 6 bases; unmatched junction nucleotides: 12. The germline gives CDR1 SGHVS, CDR2 FNYEAQ. The CDR3 runs to 16 residues. CDR3 region: CASSTFRAGGLNEQFF. In DNA, the CDR3 is TGTGCCAGCAGCACATTCAGGGCGGGAGGACTCAATGAGCAGTTCTTC.

V is TRBV7-3 and J is TRBJ2-5; D is unclear. The CDR3 sequence is 13 residues long. The V gene's germline CDR1 is SGHTA and CDR2 FQGTGA. Trimming pared 6 bases from V and 0 bases from J, leaving 8 bases between. This CDR3 reads CASSRSYQETQYF. In nucleotides, the CDR3 is TGTGCCAGCAGTCGATCGTACCAAGAGACCCAGTACTTC.

This clonotype was seen at least ten times. The chain recombines TRBV6-2 or TRBV6-3 with TRBJ2-7; D is ambiguous. The CDR3 sequence is 11 residues long. Trimming took off 4 bases at V and 1 base at J, with 2 bases between the two ends. CDR1 MNHEY and CDR2 SVGEGT come from the germline V gene. CDR3 amino acids: CASSWSYEQYF. As DNA, the CDR3 is TGTGCCAGCAGTTGGTCCTACGAGCAGTACTTC.

The chain joins TRBV12-3 or TRBV12-4 to TRBJ2-5; 7 bases are shared with TRBD2. The CDR3 totals 15 residues. With 1 base clipped from V and 5 bases from J, the junction kept 7 bases outside the gene matches. The CDR3 here is CASSLGSGMSETQYF. The DNA of the CDR3 is TGTGCCAGCAGTTTAGGCAGCGGGATGTCGGAGACCCAGTACTTC.

The chain employs TRBV7-2 and TRBJ1-6; 8 bases line up with TRBD1. Trimming at V came to 1 base and at J to 7 bases, leaving 3 bases not matched to a gene. Germline V gene sequence: CDR1 SGHTA, CDR2 FQGNSA. CDR3 size: 15 residues. CDR3 bases: TGTGCCAGCAGCTTAGATAGGACAGGGAATTCACCCCTCCACTTT. This sequence encodes CASSLDRTGNSPLHF.

The rearrangement links TRBV12-3 or TRBV12-4 to TRBJ2-5; TRBD2 aligns across 11 bases. The end of the DNA fits TRBJ2-1 better, so the J call may be wrong. The CDR3 sequence is 14 residues long. Here the CDR3 reads CASSGLAGYNEQFF. The CDR3 bases are TGTGCCAGCAGCGGACTAGCGGGTTACAATGAGCAGTTCTTC.

About this clonotype itself: Germline and junction disagree at one end, which may indicate a read error. The J gene is TRBJ2-6, the V gene TRBV7-6; D tentatively reads TRBD1 or TRBD2 (5 bases each). The J call is in doubt because the DNA end fits TRBJ2-1 better. The CDR3 is 13 amino acids. The germline CDR1 and CDR2 sequences are SGHVS and FNYEAQ. CDR3 coding DNA: TGTGCTAGCAGCTTAGGATACGGGGACGAGCAGTTCTTC. Translation: CASSLGYGDEQFF.

This chain uses TRBV12-3 or TRBV12-4 with TRBJ2-3; D uncertain. The closer fit of TRBJ2-7 to the DNA end suggests the J call may be wrong. The CDR3 contains 14 residues. The CDR3: CASRLHENSYEQYF. The CDR3 DNA reads TGTGCCAGCAGGTTACACGAAAACTCCTACGAGCAGTACTTC.

The chain links TRBV29-1 to TRBJ2-5; D may be TRBD1 (5 bases). The CDR3 totals 12 residues. The ends were cut back, 4 bases at V and 1 base at J, with 7 bases in the middle. The germline V gene has CDR1 SQVTM and CDR2 ANQGSEA. CDR3 nucleotide sequence: TGCAGCGTTGTAGGGGTCCAAGAGACCCAGTACTTC. It specifies CSVVGVQETQYF.

This clonotype appeared a single time. The J gene is TRBJ2-3, the V gene TRBV3-1, with TRBD2 as a possible D gene (6 bases). Trimming pared 0 bases from V and 4 bases from J, leaving 14 bases between. The CDR3 sequence is 16 residues long. The V gene's germline CDR1 is LGHDT and CDR2 YNNKEL (reference sequence). CDR3 nucleotides: TGTGCCAGCAGCCAAGAAATTAGCGGCGGTGCAGATACGCAGTATTTT. Residues: CASSQEISGGADTQYF.

By share of the sample, this clonotype is medium-sized (0.01 to 0.1%). This chain joins TRBV12-3 or TRBV12-4 and TRBJ2-3; 8 bases line up with TRBD1. V shed 1 base, J shed 2 bases, and the junction held 5 bases outside the gene matches. This CDR3 is 16 amino acids long. The DNA for the CDR3 is TGTGCCAGCAGTTTAGTGGGACAGGCTTCCACAGATACGCAGTATTTT. It codes for CASSLVGQASTDTQYF.

The chain employs TRBV7-2 and TRBJ2-3, with unresolved D. The CDR3 is made up of 17 amino acids. The ends were cut back, 1 base at V and 3 bases at J, with 17 bases in the middle. Germline-derived CDR1 and CDR2 are SGHTA and FQGNSA. In nucleotides, the CDR3 is TGTGCCAGCAGCTTAGAATGGCAGGCAGGTGTTACAGATACGCAGTATTTT. Translation: CASSLEWQAGVTDTQYF.

This clonotype was recorded at least ten times. V gene TRBV20-1 combines with J gene TRBJ2-5; 8 nucleotides align to TRBD1. The CDR3 has 13 amino acids. The trim removed 5 bases at V and 4 bases at J, leaving 6 bases unmatched. Germline CDR1 reads DFQATT; CDR2 reads SNEGSKA (reference sequence). CDR3 sequence reads: CSAPRTGSETQYF. The CDR3 DNA reads as TGCAGTGCTCCGCGGACAGGGTCAGAGACCCAGTACTTC.

This clonotype was counted between two and nine times. This chain links TRBV7-4 with TRBJ2-5, with TRBD2 matching 7 bases. CDR1 is SGHVT, CDR2 SQSDAQ, per germline. V gave up 5 bases and J gave up 7 bases; unmatched junction bases: 7. The CDR3 is 13 amino acids. CDR3 nucleotide sequence: TGTGCCAGCAGCAAGACTAGCTCGGGGACCCAGTACTTC. It specifies CASSKTSSGTQYF.

As to this clonotype: A read error is likely, as this CDR3 ends without the conserved phenylalanine or tryptophan. Because the CDR3's place on the DNA is in doubt, the DNA is left out and the CDR3 is given as listed by TCRdb. The chain employs TRBV7-3 and TRBJ2-6; the D segment call TRBD2 is taken from the table without a DNA check. The CDR3 comprises 8 residues, both ends counted. Germline CDR1 SGHTA, CDR2 FQGTGA. This CDR3 reads CASSLSGG.

This clonotype came up many times. A much larger clonotype is one base distant, so this may be a read error. The chain has TRBV7-8 and TRBJ2-5; 8 bases match TRBD1. J gave up 11 bases and V 1 base, and 12 bases lay outside the gene matches. The CDR3 loop spans 15 amino acids. CDR1 is SGHVS and CDR2 is FQNEAQ in the germline V gene. CDR3 in DNA: TGTGCCAGCAGCTTAGTTCAGGGGGCGGGAAATGAGCAGTACTTC. It translates to CASSLVQGAGNEQYF.

This clonotype turned up a few times. The rearrangement uses TRBV7-3 and TRBJ2-6; D might be TRBD1 (7 bases). Deletions cut 5 bases from V and 0 bases from J, with 17 bases between. CDR1 and CDR2 from the germline V gene are SGHTA and FQGTGA. The length of the CDR3 is 18 residues. In DNA form, the CDR3 reads TGTGCCAGCAGCCTAAAAGGGACAGCGGGCTCTGGGGCCAACGTCCTGACTTTC. Translating it yields CASSLKGTAGSGANVLTF.